The 14 T cell receptor beta chains below were found in one sample sequenced in a study of cytomegalovirus exposure and HLA in healthy donors. 13 Jbeta primers and 60 Vbeta primers were used for the PCR. The assay was immunoSEQ multiplex PCR, and TCRdb's table has in-frame clones only and misses some. In the table there are 97,000 or so clones, approximately 78% of which are singletons. Input material: PBMCs. The origin of the receptors is a middle-aged man in good health and CMV-seronegative.

In nucleotides, the CDR3 is TGTGCCAGCAGCTTCTCACAGGGGATAGACACCATATATTTT. Encoded protein: CASSFSQGIDTIYF. V usage is TRBV7-9 and J usage is TRBJ1-3, with 7 bases identical to TRBD1. J lost 8 bases, V lost 3 bases, and 7 bases had no gene match. CDR3 length: 14 amino acids. Germline-derived CDR1 and CDR2 are SEHNR and FQNEAQ (reference sequence). Complete variable domain (other parts from reference TRBV7-9 and TRBJ1-3): DTGVSQNPRHKITKRGQNVTFRCDPISEHNRLYWYRQTLGQGPEFLTYFQNEAQLEKSRLLSDRFSAERPKGSFSTLEIQRTEQGDSAMYLCASSFSQGIDTIYFGEGSWLTVV.

This clone was found once. This rearrangement joins TRBV5-5 to TRBJ2-3; 9 bases match TRBD1. J lost 2 bases, V lost 7 bases, and 5 bases had no gene match. The CDR3 loop spans 14 amino acids. CDR1 SGHKS and CDR2 YYEKEE come from the germline V gene (reference sequence). The CDR3 here is CASRQGDFTDTQYF. CDR3 in DNA: TGTGCCAGCCGACAGGGGGACTTCACAGATACGCAGTATTTT.

The chain joins TRBV5-6 to TRBJ1-1; 8 bases align to TRBD1. The CDR3 contains 14 residues. Germline lookup yields CDR1 SGHDT and CDR2 YYEEEE. V was pared by 4 bases and J by 0 bases, with 2 bases of the junction left unmatched. DNA for the CDR3: TGTGCCAGCAGCCCGACAGGGGTGAACACTGAAGCTTTCTTT. This translates into CASSPTGVNTEAFF.

The genes are TRBV18 and TRBJ2-7; 7 positions agree with TRBD2. With V trimmed by 4 bases and J by 6 bases, 9 bases remained unmatched. The CDR3 extends over 14 amino acids. Germline CDR1 is KGHSH and CDR2 is LQKENI. This chain's CDR3 is CASSRSGPGGEQYF. For the CDR3, the DNA is TGTGCCAGCTCACGATCAGGGCCGGGGGGCGAGCAGTACTTC.

This clone has a handful of counts. This chain joins TRBV7-6 and TRBJ2-5; D gene unclear. This CDR3 comprises 14 residues. V shed 1 base and J shed 1 base, with 7 bases lying between them. Germline V CDR1 and CDR2: SGHVS, FNYEAQ. CDR3 bases: TGTGCCAGCAGCTTAGGCGTTACCCAAGAGACCCAGTACTTC. It encodes CASSLGVTQETQYF. The full variable domain, its missing parts supplied by reference TRBV7-6 and TRBJ2-5, is GAGVSQSPRYKVTKRGQDVALRCDPISGHVSLYWYRQALGQGPEFLTYFNYEAQQDKSGLPNDRFSAERPEGSISTLTIQRTEQRDSAMYRCASSLGVTQETQYFGPGTRLLVL.

The chain carries TRBV19 and TRBJ2-1, with 10 positions matching TRBD1. With 5 bases clipped from V and 6 bases from J, the junction kept 7 bases outside the gene matches. In germline, CDR1 is LNHDA, CDR2 SQIVND (reference sequence). This CDR3 comprises 15 residues. The DNA for the CDR3 is TGTGCCAGTAGTTTTCGGGACAGGGGTTTCAATGAGCAGTTCTTC. It is translated as CASSFRDRGFNEQFF.

This chain joins TRBV5-4 and TRBJ2-3; D perhaps matches TRBD2 (7 bases). The germline gives CDR1 SGHNT, CDR2 YYREEE (reference sequence). The CDR3 contains 14 residues. Trimming removed 1 base from V and 5 bases from J, with 11 bases in between. The CDR3 protein is CASSLNREGDTQYF. For the CDR3, the DNA is TGTGCCAGCAGCTTGAACAGGGAGGGAGATACGCAGTATTTT.

Worth noting for this clone: The sample carries other DNA sequences with the same CDR3. This chain connects TRBV5-1 to TRBJ2-1; 10 bases map to TRBD2. Germline assignment: CDR1 SGHRS and CDR2 YFSETQ. The V and J ends lost 0 bases and 6 bases, in that order; junction bases with no gene match: 3. This CDR3 region has 15 residues. CDR3 coding DNA: TGCGCCAGCAGCTTGGCAGCGGGGGGGGGCAATGAGCAGTTCTTC. This encodes CASSLAAGGGNEQFF.

This chain links TRBV29-1 with TRBJ2-5; 9 bases are shared with TRBD2. J was trimmed by 4 bases and V by 6 bases; bases with no gene match: 6. The germline V gene has CDR1 SQVTM and CDR2 ANQGSEA. The CDR3 consists of 13 residues. For the CDR3, the DNA is TGCAGCGTGGTGGGACTAGCAGGAGAGACCCAGTACTTC. It translates to CSVVGLAGETQYF.

This rearrangement joins TRBV10-1 to TRBJ2-7, with 14 bases identical to TRBD2. The trim removed 9 bases at V and 2 bases at J, leaving 6 bases unmatched. CDR3 length equals 15 residues. Looked up from germline, CDR1 is WNHNN and CDR2 is SYGVQD (reference sequence). In DNA form, the CDR3 reads TGCGCCAGTCCTCGACTAGCGGGGGGGCCCTACGAGCAGTACTTC. Amino acids: CASPRLAGGPYEQYF.

This chain joins TRBV7-2 and TRBJ2-7; 8 positions match TRBD2. Germline assignment: CDR1 SGHTA and CDR2 FQGNSA. The CDR3 sequence is 14 residues long. V lost 2 bases to trimming and J lost 3 bases; unmatched junction nucleotides: 3. In DNA, the CDR3 is TGTGCCAGCAGCTTACCGGGGGGGCTCTACGAGCAGTACTTC. Protein: CASSLPGGLYEQYF.

This chain links TRBV6-1 with TRBJ1-1; 7 nucleotides align to TRBD1. Germline assignment: CDR1 MNHNS and CDR2 SASEGT. V dropped 6 bases and J dropped 5; count of bases not matched to a gene: 9. The CDR3 length is 14 residues. The CDR3 protein is CASRERQGWTEAFF. The CDR3 bases are TGTGCCAGCAGAGAGAGACAGGGTTGGACTGAAGCTTTCTTT.

This clone turned up a few times. This chain links TRBV11-3 with TRBJ2-3; no clear D. The V and J ends lost 1 base and 3 bases respectively, with 5 bases between them. Looked up from germline, CDR1 is SGHNT and CDR2 is YENEEA. The CDR3 sequence is 13 residues long. CDR3 in DNA: TGTGCCAGCAGCTTAGGTATAACAGATACGCAGTATTTT. Translating gives CASSLGITDTQYF.

The J gene is TRBJ2-1, the V gene TRBV6-5; no clear D gene. This CDR3 has 14 residues. Germline V gene lookup returns CDR1 MNHEY and CDR2 SVGAGI. The V end lost 0 bases, the J end lost 5 bases, and 8 bases lay between the germline ends. The CDR3 nucleotides read TGTGCCAGCAGTTACTCAACAGCTCACAATGAGCAGTTCTTC. It codes for CASSYSTAHNEQFF.